This TCR beta chain was identified in a study of cytomegalovirus exposure and HLA in healthy donors. 13 Jbeta primers and 60 Vbeta primers were used for the PCR. The repertoire was sequenced with immunoSEQ multiplex PCR; TCRdb's copy has only in-frame clones and lacks some. The sample yields a few hundred thousand clones, approximately 83% seen once. About this clone: Its cognate antigen is unknown.

Findings and caveats of the study: TCR beta V- and J-gene trimming was later associated with a missense DCLRE1C variant. Reports showed the classifier diagnosing cytomegalovirus status with high specificity and sensitivity. Around 18,000 TCR beta sequences were associated with HLA alleles at 0.05 false discovery rate in a later analysis.

The CDR3 extends over 15 amino acids. J was trimmed by 1 base and V by 1 base; bases with no gene match: 4. Germline CDR1 reads MGHRA; CDR2 reads YSYEKL. The chain joins TRBV4-1 to TRBJ2-7; 7 nucleotides line up with TRBD2. The sample taken for sequencing was PBMCs. This receptor was obtained from a girl aged 5-17 years in good health and CMV-seronegative. The CDR3, as DNA: TGCGCCAGCAGCCAAGTTACAGCGGGGTCCTACGAGCAGTACTTC. Translation: CASSQVTAGSYEQYF.